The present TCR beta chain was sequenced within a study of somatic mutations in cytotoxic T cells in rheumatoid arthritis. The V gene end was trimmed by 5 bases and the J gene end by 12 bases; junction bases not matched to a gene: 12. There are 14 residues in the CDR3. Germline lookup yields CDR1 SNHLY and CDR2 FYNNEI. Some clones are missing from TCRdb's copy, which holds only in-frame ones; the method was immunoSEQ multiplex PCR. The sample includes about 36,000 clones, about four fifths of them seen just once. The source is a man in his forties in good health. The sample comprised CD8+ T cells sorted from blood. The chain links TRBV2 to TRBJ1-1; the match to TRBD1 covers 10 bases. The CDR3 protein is CASSPVLTGQGTFF. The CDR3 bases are TGTGCCAGCAGTCCAGTGCTCACGGGACAGGGGACTTTCTTT.